The next 25 T cell receptor beta chains were all read from a single sample in a study of blood T cell repertoires in COVID-19. Assay: immunoSEQ multiplex PCR; the TCRdb copy retains only in-frame clones and omits some. The sample consists of roughly 70,000 clones, roughly 80% of them appearing once. The material sequenced was peripheral blood. The source is a man in his sixties with COVID-19, enrolled during active disease.

V and J are TRBV5-1 and TRBJ1-5; 7 nucleotides align to TRBD1. Trimming at V came to 0 bases and at J to 7 bases, leaving 4 bases not matched to a gene. The germline V gene encodes CDR1 SGHRS and CDR2 YFSETQ. The CDR3 covers 14 residues. This CDR3 reads CASSLGQGGQPQHF. In nucleotides, the CDR3 is TGCGCCAGCAGCTTGGGACAGGGCGGCCAGCCCCAGCATTTT.

Note on this clone: This may arise from a read error, as a much more abundant clone is one base away. At the DNA level, this CDR3 is encoded by other sequences in the same sample as well. CDR3 coding DNA: TGTGCCAGCAGCTTAGATCAGTACGAGCAGTACTTC. Its translation: CASSLDQYEQYF. V usage is TRBV11-3 and J usage is TRBJ2-7; no clear D. Germline CDR1 and CDR2: SGHNT and YENEEA. Trimming shortened V by 0 bases and J by 4 bases, and 4 bases separated the two germline ends. CDR3 size: 12 residues.

The rearrangement joins TRBV30 to TRBJ2-5; TRBD2 matches 8 bases. CDR1 is GTSNPN, CDR2 SVGIG, per germline (reference sequence). V shed 5 bases and J 4 bases; nucleotides not matched to a gene: 9. The CDR3 runs to 14 residues. The CDR3 here is CAWANLAGGETQYF. Here the CDR3 DNA reads TGTGCCTGGGCCAATCTAGCGGGTGGAGAGACCCAGTACTTC.

V gene TRBV3-1 (or the pseudogene TRBV3-2) combines with J gene TRBJ2-7, with a tentative D call TRBD1 (6 bases). Trimming removed 1 base from V and 0 bases from J, with 13 bases in between. CDR3 size: 16 residues. Germline CDR1 and CDR2: LGHDT and YNNKEL (reference sequence). DNA for the CDR3: TGTGCCAGCAGCCAAGCCGCAGGACAGTCCTCCTACGAGCAGTACTTC. It is translated as CASSQAAGQSSYEQYF.

This clone showed up just a few times. This chain connects TRBV2 to TRBJ1-1; D gene uncertain. The V gene's germline CDR1 is SNHLY and CDR2 FYNNEI. The CDR3 is 12 residues long. Between the trimmed V and J ends, which lost 6 bases and 7 bases, there was a span of 12 bases. The CDR3 nucleotides read TGTGCCAGCAGCCTATCTCCAGGTGAAGCTTTCTTT. This codes for CASSLSPGEAFF.

This clone has more than one count but fewer than ten. V usage is TRBV9 and J usage is TRBJ2-5, with 7 bases aligning to TRBD2. Trimming removed 0 bases from V and 2 bases from J; junction bases left unmatched: 7. CDR3 size: 16 residues. Germline V gives CDR1 SGDLS, CDR2 YYNGEE. CDR3 in DNA: TGTGCCAGCAGCGTAGCGGGGGGAGCGTTACAAGAGACCCAGTACTTC. The encoded protein is CASSVAGGALQETQYF.

In DNA, the CDR3 is TGTGCCAGCACCACGGGACTCAACTACAATGAGCAGTTCTTC. Its protein product is CASTTGLNYNEQFF. The chain uses TRBV28 and TRBJ2-1, with D possibly TRBD2 on 6 matching bases. The V and J ends lost 7 bases and 3 bases respectively, with 13 bases between them. CDR1 is MDHEN, CDR2 SYDVKM, per germline. There are 14 residues in the CDR3.

This clone was seen a handful of times. This chain uses TRBV7-2 with TRBJ2-2, with D possibly being TRBD2 (5 bases). The CDR3 is 14 residues long. Germline CDR1 is SGHTA and CDR2 is FQGNSA. V was clipped by 1 base and J by 5 bases, with 8 bases between them. CDR3 in DNA: TGTGCCAGCAGCTTAGAATGGGAGACCGGGGAGCTGTTTTTT. This sequence encodes CASSLEWETGELFF.

The J gene is TRBJ2-2, the V gene TRBV9; D might be TRBD2 (6 bases). With 3 bases removed from V and 0 bases from J, the gap between germline ends came to 12 bases. This CDR3 has 16 amino acids. The germline V gene has CDR1 SGDLS and CDR2 YYNGEE. The CDR3 DNA reads TGTGCCAGCAGCGCGAGGGAGGTCACGAACACCGGGGAGCTGTTTTTT. Translation: CASSAREVTNTGELFF.

The chain joins TRBV20-1 to TRBJ2-7, with 7 bases aligning to TRBD2. The junction had 0 bases not matched to a gene; V was cut back by 6 bases and J by 4 bases. The CDR3 covers 10 residues. CDR1 is DFQATT and CDR2 is SNEGSKA in the germline V gene (reference sequence). The CDR3 nucleotides are TGCAGTGCGGGAGGGTACGAGCAGTACTTC. It yields the protein CSAGGYEQYF.

The chain carries TRBV3-1 (or the pseudogene TRBV3-2) and TRBJ1-1; D gene ambiguous. The CDR3 is made up of 14 amino acids. With 2 bases removed from V and 5 bases from J, the gap between germline ends came to 12 bases. The germline V gene encodes CDR1 LGHDT and CDR2 YNNKEL (reference sequence). Here the CDR3 DNA reads TGTGCCAGCAGCCAACCATTGGGAGGGACTGAAGCTTTCTTT. Protein sequence: CASSQPLGGTEAFF.

The CDR3 coding sequence is TGTGCCAGCAGCGACCCGACAGGGTATCTGTTCTTC. This gives the protein CASSDPTGYLFF. The chain carries TRBV5-6 and TRBJ2-1, with 7 nucleotides matching TRBD1. Unmatched junction bases numbered 10, after V lost 4 bases and J lost 15 bases. Looked up from germline, CDR1 is SGHDT and CDR2 is YYEEEE. The CDR3 contains 12 residues.

The CDR3 nucleotides read TGTGCCAGCAGCTTTAGGACTAGAATAGCCAAAAACATTCAGTACTTC. Translating gives CASSFRTRIAKNIQYF. V is TRBV5-6 and J is TRBJ2-4; TRBD2 matches 7 bases. The CDR3 loop spans 16 amino acids. J lost 0 bases, V lost 2 bases, and 5 bases had no gene match. Per germline, CDR1 SGHDT and CDR2 YYEEEE.

This clone was observed once. V and J are TRBV3-1 (or the pseudogene TRBV3-2) and TRBJ1-1, with D unresolved. Germline-derived CDR1 and CDR2 are LGHDT and YNNKEL (reference sequence). The CDR3 runs to 12 residues. V lost 2 bases and J lost 1, with 2 bases in between. In DNA, the CDR3 is TGTGCCAGCAGCCAACGGAACACTGAAGCTTTCTTT. Amino acids: CASSQRNTEAFF.

In DNA, the CDR3 is TGTGCCTGGAGAACAGGACGTAACTATGGCTACACCTTC. It specifies CAWRTGRNYGYTF. V usage is TRBV30 and J usage is TRBJ1-2, with TRBD1 as a possible D gene (5 bases). Trimming removed 3 bases from V and 1 base from J, with 9 bases in between. The CDR3 length is 13 residues. The germline V gene has CDR1 GTSNPN and CDR2 SVGIG (reference sequence).

The chain has TRBV12-5 and TRBJ1-1, with a tentative D call TRBD1 (6 bases). CDR3 length equals 12 residues. The V gene's germline CDR1 is LGHNT and CDR2 FRNRAP. The ends were cut back, 8 bases at V and 1 base at J, with 8 bases in the middle. In nucleotides, the CDR3 is TGTGCTAGTAGCAGGGGGAACACTGAAGCTTTCTTT. Encoded protein: CASSRGNTEAFF.

DNA of the CDR3: TGTGCCAGCAGCTTAGCAACAGGGGTTTACTACGAGCAGTACTTC. Translation gives CASSLATGVYYEQYF. The rearrangement uses TRBV11-3 and TRBJ2-7; TRBD1 aligns across 7 bases. V dropped 1 base and J dropped 3; count of bases not matched to a gene: 6. Germline V lookup: CDR1 SGHNT, CDR2 YENEEA. This CDR3 comprises 15 residues.

The V call is TRBV5-4, the J call TRBJ2-7; 8 bases line up with TRBD1. The length of the CDR3 is 16 residues. Trimming took 3 bases from V and 0 from J; bases not matched to a gene: 8. From germline, CDR1 is SGHNT and CDR2 YYREEE (reference sequence). CDR3 sequence (DNA): TGTGCCAGCAGCTACCTCGGGACAGGCAGCTCCTACGAGCAGTACTTC. This gives the protein CASSYLGTGSSYEQYF.

The chain links TRBV27 to TRBJ2-6, with D perhaps matching TRBD2 (6 bases). Trimming shortened V by 5 bases and J by 1 base, and 9 bases separated the two germline ends. Germline V lookup: CDR1 MNHEY, CDR2 SMNVEV (reference sequence). The CDR3 has 15 amino acids. CDR3 in amino acids: CASSPRGSGANVLTF. CDR3 bases: TGTGCCAGCAGTCCCCGGGGGTCTGGGGCCAACGTCCTGACTTTC. Combining the CDR3 with reference TRBV27 and TRBJ2-6 gives the whole variable domain EAQVTQNPRYLITVTGKKLTVTCSQNMNHEYMSWYRQDPGLGLRQIYYSMNVEVTDKGDVPEGYKVSRKEKRNFPLILESPSPNQTSLYFCASSPRGSGANVLTFGAGSRLTVL.

The rearrangement joins TRBV7-2 to TRBJ1-1; D unclear. The CDR3 has 14 amino acids. Germline CDR1 and CDR2: SGHTA and FQGNSA. Deletions cut 5 bases from V and 6 bases from J, with 16 bases between. CDR3 bases: TGTGCCAGCAGCACCGCGGGTAACGGGGCTGAAGCTTTCTTT. The encoded protein is CASSTAGNGAEAFF.

This chain joins TRBV6-5 and TRBJ1-6; 7 bases align to TRBD1. This CDR3 spans 14 amino acids. Per the germline V gene, CDR1 is MNHEY and CDR2 is SVGAGI. The trim removed 2 bases at V and 10 bases at J, leaving 5 bases unmatched. Here the CDR3 reads CASSYDRVLSPLHF. CDR3 nucleotide sequence: TGTGCCAGCAGTTACGACAGGGTGCTCTCACCCCTCCACTTT.

This chain links TRBV6-5 with TRBJ1-2; D might be TRBD1 (6 bases). Germline values: CDR1 MNHEY, CDR2 SVGAGI. V dropped 1 base and J dropped 3 bases, with 15 bases sitting between them. This CDR3 has 16 residues. The CDR3 DNA reads TGTGCCAGCAGTTACTTAGGTTCACGGACAGACTATGGCTACACCTTC. It yields the protein CASSYLGSRTDYGYTF.

This clone was seen a single time. The chain employs TRBV3-1 (or the pseudogene TRBV3-2) and TRBJ2-1, with a tentative D call TRBD2 (6 bases). The CDR3 has 11 residues. The V end lost 4 bases, the J end lost 9 bases, and 7 bases lay between the germline ends. The germline gives CDR1 LGHDT, CDR2 YNNKEL (reference sequence). CDR3 DNA: TGTGCCAGCAGCCGCGGGGCTGAGCAGTTCTTC. Encoded protein: CASSRGAEQFF.

In this sample, this clone turned up a few times. The V gene is TRBV6-5, the J gene TRBJ2-7; 8 nucleotides align to TRBD2. CDR1 and CDR2 (germline): MNHEY, SVGAGI. This CDR3 contains 16 residues. J was trimmed by 4 bases and V by 4 bases; bases with no gene match: 12. CDR3 loop: CASSSPGTRTKYEQYF. CDR3 DNA: TGTGCCAGCAGTTCTCCCGGGACTAGGACAAAGTACGAGCAGTACTTC.

The chain recombines TRBV6-5 with TRBJ2-2; 10 bases map to TRBD2. V lost 7 bases to trimming and J lost 5 bases; unmatched junction nucleotides: 7. Germline-derived CDR1 and CDR2 are MNHEY and SVGAGI. The CDR3 has 15 residues. The CDR3 nucleotides read TGTGCCAGCAAACGAGCTAGCGGGAGTACCGGGGAGCTGTTTTTT. This sequence encodes CASKRASGSTGELFF.